The next 23 T cell receptor beta chains were all read from a single sample in a study of identical twins. TCRdb redid the calling of the 5' RACE reads with MiXCR, one entry per CDR3 protein. The table records about 700,000 distinct CDR3 sequences, 8.5% to 9.5% of them present only once. These data are also associated with another study on yellow fever vaccine responses in identical twins.

The specimen was PBMCs. These receptors originate from a woman between 18 and 30 years old in good health.

This clonotype was picked up a small number of times. The chain recombines TRBV7-9 with TRBJ2-1; 9 nucleotides match TRBD2. Losses at the gene ends were 3 bases for V and 6 bases for J; bases not matched to a gene: 6. The CDR3 is 15 residues long. Germline V gene sequence: CDR1 SEHNR, CDR2 FQNEAQ (reference sequence). The DNA of the CDR3 is TGTGCCAGCAGCTTCGGGCGGGGGGGTGGCAATGAGCAGTTCTTC. As protein: CASSFGRGGGNEQFF.

On this clonotype: A much larger clone differs from this one at a single base, so this may be a read error. The rearrangement uses TRBV5-1 and TRBJ2-7; 7 bases are a match to TRBD2. The CDR3 has 13 residues. The germline gives CDR1 SGHRS, CDR2 YFSETQ. CDR3 in DNA: TGCGCCAGCAGCTTACGCGGGGACTACGAGCAGCACTTC. Translating it yields CASSLRGDYEQHF.

The CDR3 DNA follows: TGTGCCAGCGGTAGCGGGATCAATGAGCAGTTCTTC. Translation gives CASGSGINEQFF. The chain carries TRBV6-6 and TRBJ2-1; 8 nucleotides match TRBD2. The CDR3 runs 12 residues. Germline assignment: CDR1 MNHNY and CDR2 SVGAGI (reference sequence). Trimming took 8 bases from V and 6 from J; bases not matched to a gene: 3.

Only a few counts were recorded for this clonotype. The gene calls are TRBV5-6 and TRBJ2-3; D possibly corresponds to TRBD2 (5 bases). Germline CDR1 reads SGHDT; CDR2 reads YYEEEE. The CDR3 has 15 residues. V gave up 4 bases and J gave up 4 bases, with 16 bases separating them. The CDR3 DNA is TGTGCCAGCAGCACTGCTAGCCCCGGGGCAGATACGCAGTATTTT. Its protein is CASSTASPGADTQYF. Full variable domain (missing parts from reference TRBV5-6 and TRBJ2-3): DAGVTQSPTHLIKTRGQQVTLRCSPKSGHDTVSWYQQALGQGPQFIFQYYEEEERQRGNFPDRFSGHQFPNYSSELNVNALLLGDSALYLCASSTASPGADTQYFGPGTRLTVL.

This chain uses TRBV9 with TRBJ2-6; 10 bases are a match to TRBD2. This CDR3 has 18 residues. With V trimmed by 2 bases and J by 0 bases, 5 bases remained unmatched. Germline CDR1 is SGDLS and CDR2 is YYNGEE. CDR3 DNA sequence: TGTGCCAGCAGCGTTGGGCTAGCGGGGGCCTCTGGGGCCAACGTCCTGACTTTC. Translating gives CASSVGLAGASGANVLTF. Looking up the rest from reference TRBV9 and TRBJ2-6 gives the full variable domain: DSGVTQTPKHLITATGQRVTLRCSPRSGDLSVYWYQQSLDQGLQFLIQYYNGEERAKGNILERFSAQQFPDLHSELNLSSLELGDSALYFCASSVGLAGASGANVLTFGAGSRLTVL.

V gene TRBV7-9 combines with J gene TRBJ2-7, with TRBD1 matching 9 bases. The CDR3 contains 15 residues. Germline CDR1 SEHNR, CDR2 FQNEAQ (reference sequence). The V gene end was trimmed by 5 bases and the J gene end by 5 bases; junction bases not matched to a gene: 10. The CDR3 protein is CASSDTGTGSDEQYF. CDR3 nucleotides: TGTGCCAGCAGCGACACCGGGACAGGGAGCGACGAGCAGTACTTC.

The CDR3 is CASSFREGLWNEQFF. The CDR3 DNA sequence: TGCGCCAGCAGTTTCCGGGAGGGCCTCTGGAATGAGCAGTTCTTC. The chain employs TRBV10-2 and TRBJ2-1, with TRBD2 matching 8 bases. The V and J ends lost 5 bases and 7 bases, in that order; junction bases with no gene match: 10. Germline CDR1 is WSHSY and CDR2 is SAAADI. This CDR3 contains 15 residues.

This clonotype was detected only a few times. The genes are TRBV20-1 and TRBJ2-2, with 11 bases aligning to TRBD2. V shed 0 bases and J 3 bases; nucleotides not matched to a gene: 6. CDR1 and CDR2 (germline): DFQATT, SNEGSKA (reference sequence). The CDR3 runs 17 residues. This CDR3 reads CSARDIAGGPDTGELFF. The CDR3 DNA is TGCAGTGCTAGAGATATAGCGGGAGGGCCGGACACCGGGGAGCTGTTTTTT.

This clonotype was seen a few times. This chain uses TRBV2 with TRBJ1-5; D gene uncertain. Trimming removed 7 bases from V and 0 bases from J, with 7 bases in between. CDR3 length: 13 residues. Germline V gives CDR1 SNHLY, CDR2 FYNNEI. The CDR3 reads CASKADSNQPQHF. CDR3 DNA: TGTGCCAGCAAAGCAGATAGCAATCAGCCCCAGCATTTT.

CDR3 amino acids: CASSLWGLAGNNEQFF. In nucleotides, the CDR3 is TGTGCCAGCAGCTTGTGGGGACTAGCGGGGAACAATGAGCAGTTCTTC. V is TRBV5-6 and J is TRBJ2-1, with 13 bases that match TRBD2. Germline V CDR1 and CDR2: SGHDT, YYEEEE. Trimming removed 1 base from V and 5 bases from J; junction bases left unmatched: 3. The CDR3 consists of 16 residues. The full variable domain, in which reference TRBV5-6 and TRBJ2-1 provide the parts outside the CDR3, is DAGVTQSPTHLIKTRGQQVTLRCSPKSGHDTVSWYQQALGQGPQFIFQYYEEEERQRGNFPDRFSGHQFPNYSSELNVNALLLGDSALYLCASSLWGLAGNNEQFFGPGTRLTVL.

J is TRBJ1-2 and V is TRBV15, with D uncertain. The length of the CDR3 is 14 residues. V was shortened by 1 base and J by 1 base, with 7 bases between the two germline ends. Germline V gene lookup returns CDR1 LNHNV and CDR2 YYDKDF (reference sequence). CDR3 protein: CATSRATNNYGYTF. The CDR3 DNA reads as TGTGCCACCAGCAGAGCTACAAATAACTATGGCTACACCTTC.

This clonotype was recorded at least ten times. The chain uses TRBV7-9 and TRBJ2-1; D remains unclear. V was trimmed by 7 bases and J by 7 bases, leaving 11 bases between them. CDR1 SEHNR and CDR2 FQNEAQ come from the germline V gene (reference sequence). The CDR3 contains 12 residues. CDR3 loop: CASTHVDNEQFF. The CDR3 coding sequence is TGTGCCAGCACCCATGTCGATAATGAGCAGTTCTTC.

V gene TRBV7-2 combines with J gene TRBJ2-7; perhaps TRBD1 as D (6 bases). The germline V gene encodes CDR1 SGHTA and CDR2 FQGNSA. The CDR3 consists of 12 residues. V was cut by 5 bases and J by 6 bases, with 11 bases left in between. The CDR3 sequence is CASSITGIEQYF. In DNA, the CDR3 is TGTGCCAGCAGCATCACAGGGATCGAGCAGTACTTC.

The chain combines TRBV20-1 with TRBJ2-1, with 7 nucleotides matching TRBD2. The CDR3 extends over 15 amino acids. Germline trimming cut 1 base from V and 9 bases from J; bases unmatched to any gene: 12. Germline-derived CDR1 and CDR2 are DFQATT and SNEGSKA (reference sequence). CDR3 protein: CSARGGAASGSEQFF. The CDR3 region has the DNA TGCAGTGCTAGAGGGGGTGCGGCTAGCGGTAGTGAGCAGTTCTTC.

The V call is TRBV10-3, the J call TRBJ2-7; D unclear. The V gene's germline CDR1 is ENHRY and CDR2 SYGVKD. V was trimmed by 7 bases and J by 2 bases, leaving 12 bases between them. The CDR3 loop spans 13 amino acids. The DNA for the CDR3 is TGTGCCATCACCCCCTCCGAAGCCTACGAGCAGTACTTC. It is translated as CAITPSEAYEQYF.

This clonotype was picked up a small number of times. V gene TRBV12-3 or TRBV12-4 combines with J gene TRBJ2-5; unclear D gene. Trimming stripped 6 bases from V and 5 bases from J, with 19 bases between. The CDR3 is 15 residues long. DNA of the CDR3: TGTGCCAGCAGATCCGCAGACGACTTCGACGAGACCCAGTACTTC. Translating it yields CASRSADDFDETQYF.

The rearrangement joins TRBV6-4 to TRBJ1-1; 9 bases line up with TRBD1. Germline trimming cut 6 bases from V and 1 base from J; bases unmatched to any gene: 3. From germline, CDR1 is MRHNA and CDR2 SNTAGT. CDR3 length: 14 residues. The CDR3 protein is CASRETGGNTEAFF. In DNA form, the CDR3 reads TGTGCCAGCAGGGAGACAGGGGGGAACACTGAAGCTTTCTTT.

This clonotype was seen ten or more times. The chain uses TRBV14 and TRBJ2-7; D not resolved. This CDR3 region has 15 residues. Germline CDR1 and CDR2: SGHDN and FVKESK. The V and J ends lost 0 bases and 4 bases respectively, with 13 bases between them. This CDR3 is CASSQDLGKGYEQYF. CDR3 in DNA: TGTGCCAGCAGCCAAGATCTGGGAAAAGGATACGAGCAGTACTTC.

This clonotype came up many times. This chain joins TRBV12-3 or TRBV12-4 and TRBJ2-3; D gene uncertain. V gave up 5 bases and J gave up 6 bases, with 9 bases separating them. The CDR3 spans 12 residues. The CDR3 DNA is TGTGCCAGCAGTCTAAAAAGGGATACGCAGTATTTT. As protein: CASSLKRDTQYF.

The genes are TRBV10-3 and TRBJ2-2; D not certain. The CDR3 extends over 12 amino acids. Germline-derived CDR1 and CDR2 are ENHRY and SYGVKD. V gave up 9 bases and J gave up 5 bases, with 10 bases separating them. CDR3 sequence: CAISYETGELFF. The CDR3 nucleotides read TGTGCCATTTCCTATGAGACCGGGGAGCTGTTTTTT.

The table lists this clonotype with many counts. V is TRBV12-3 or TRBV12-4 and J is TRBJ2-1, with 8 bases aligning to TRBD1. Trimming removed 7 bases from V and 10 bases from J; junction bases left unmatched: 12. This CDR3 has 14 residues. As DNA, the CDR3 is TGTGCCAGCACCCCGGACAGGGCGGGGAGGGAGCAGTTCTTC. Amino acid sequence: CASTPDRAGREQFF.

This clonotype showed up just a few times. V usage is TRBV7-8 and J usage is TRBJ2-7; D is perhaps TRBD1 (7 bases). CDR3 length: 14 amino acids. Germline V gene sequence: CDR1 SGHVS, CDR2 FQNEAQ. V dropped 4 bases and J dropped 5 bases, with 15 bases sitting between them. The CDR3 protein is CASSSRPRGDEQYF. In DNA, the CDR3 is TGTGCCAGCAGCTCCCGGCCCAGGGGGGACGAGCAGTACTTC.

In this sample, this clonotype turned up a few times. This rearrangement joins TRBV20-1 to TRBJ1-5, with D unresolved. Trimming took off 4 bases at V and 11 bases at J, with 27 bases between the two ends. The CDR3 contains 16 residues. Germline values: CDR1 DFQATT, CDR2 SNEGSKA (reference sequence). Here the CDR3 reads CSATPRPGLKRRAQHF. CDR3 nucleotides: TGCAGTGCTACACCCAGACCGGGCCTCAAGCGCAGAGCCCAGCATTTT.